The sequence of this T cell receptor beta chain was determined in a study of blood T cell repertoires in COVID-19 (TCRdb year 2020). With regard to the full study: Collaborator samples came from the United States, Italy and Spain and covered acute and convalescent phases of COVID-19. Where HLA class I and class II types were available, the types were taken from metadata supplied by the sample provider, not from assay-based typing. The dataset comprised deeply sampled blood TCRbeta repertoires from subjects exposed to, actively infected with, or recovered from COVID-19. The prospective study material was composed of cDNA or gDNA derived from T cells, B-cell-depleted T cells, or PBMCs. The repertoires were released in a freely available public database intended as a resource for research on the immune response to SARS-CoV-2. The samples were drawn from two sources: the first 160 participants of the ongoing ImmuneRACE study, and approximately 1,300 subjects contributed by 6 global collaborators. Sample metadata almost always included a de-identified subject ID, COVID-19 status, age in years and sex.

Turning to this clone: Its binding antigen is unknown. No clone much larger than this one lies a single base away; base qualities are absent.

The full study reports these points: How much clinical and demographic metadata was included differed by source and by participant, and the metadata was provided uncurated.

Collaborating institutions collected whole blood in K2EDTA tubes following their own protocols. Collaborator samples were shipped for TCRbeta analysis as frozen whole blood, isolated PBMCs, or DNA extracted from either sample type. TCRbeta CDR3 regions were amplified from genomic DNA using the immunoSEQ Assay, a bias-controlled multiplex PCR. Processing in the source paper ran as follows. The number of nucleated cells in each sample was estimated by amplification of reference gene primers within the assay. Sequence reads were collapsed and filtered to measure the absolute abundance of every unique TCRbeta CDR3 rearrangement. For each sample, productive Simpson clonality was calculated as the square root of Simpson's diversity index across productive rearrangements. In its TCRdb copy, this immuneACCESS table keeps in-frame sequences only and misses some clones. Where compared with another copy, unresolved V genes explain less than half of these, and the others have no known cause. V, J and clone size reflect that table, while D and trimming were determined from the DNA. Present in this sample are some 130,000 clones, around 82% of which were seen just once. The ten most abundant clones make up 35% to 50% of the sample.

V was cut back by 3 bases and J by 2 bases, leaving a gap of 10 bases between them. There are 15 amino acids in the CDR3, from cysteine to phenylalanine inclusive. The CDR3 DNA has 45 bases and is translated from base 1. As encoded in the germline V gene (reference sequence), CDR1 is SEHNR while CDR2 is FQNEAQ. Input material: peripheral blood. The sequence derives from a human donor in a cohort sampled during active COVID-19. Recombination joined TRBV7-9 with TRBJ2-2; tentative D gene TRBD1, with 6 bases matching. In nucleotide form, the sequence is TGTGCCAGCAGCTTGGTAGGGGGTAACACCGGGGAGCTGTTTTTT. Translated, it gives CASSLVGGNTGELFF.